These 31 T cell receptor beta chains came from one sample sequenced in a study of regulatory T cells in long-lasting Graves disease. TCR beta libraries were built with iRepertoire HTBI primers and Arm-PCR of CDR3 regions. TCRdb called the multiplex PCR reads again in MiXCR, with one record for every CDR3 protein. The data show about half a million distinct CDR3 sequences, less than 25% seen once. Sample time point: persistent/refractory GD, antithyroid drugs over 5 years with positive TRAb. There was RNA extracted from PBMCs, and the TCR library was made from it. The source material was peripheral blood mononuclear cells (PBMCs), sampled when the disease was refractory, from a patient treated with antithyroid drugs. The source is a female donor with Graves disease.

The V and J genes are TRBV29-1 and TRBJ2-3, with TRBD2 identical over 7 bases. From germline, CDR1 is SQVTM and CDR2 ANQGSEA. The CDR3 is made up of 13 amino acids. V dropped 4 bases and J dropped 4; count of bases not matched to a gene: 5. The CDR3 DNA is TGCAGCGTTGTGGGGGGGAGCGCAGATACGCAGTATTTT. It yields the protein CSVVGGSADTQYF.

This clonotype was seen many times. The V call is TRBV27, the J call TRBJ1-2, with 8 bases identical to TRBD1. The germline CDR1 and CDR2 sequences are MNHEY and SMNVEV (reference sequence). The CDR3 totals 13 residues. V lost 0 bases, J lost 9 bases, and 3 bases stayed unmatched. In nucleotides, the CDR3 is TGTGCCAGCAGTTTATCGGCAGGGGGCCGCTACACCTTC. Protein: CASSLSAGGRYTF.

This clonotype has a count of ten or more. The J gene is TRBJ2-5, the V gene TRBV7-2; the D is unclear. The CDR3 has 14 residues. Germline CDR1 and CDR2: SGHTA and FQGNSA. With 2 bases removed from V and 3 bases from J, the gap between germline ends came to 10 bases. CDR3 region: CASSLWNGKETQYF. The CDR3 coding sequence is TGTGCCAGCAGCTTATGGAATGGCAAAGAGACCCAGTACTTC.

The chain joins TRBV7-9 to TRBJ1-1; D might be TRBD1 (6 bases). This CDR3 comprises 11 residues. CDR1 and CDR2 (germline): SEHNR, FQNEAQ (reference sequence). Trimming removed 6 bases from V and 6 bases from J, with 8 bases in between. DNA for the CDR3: TGTGCCAGCAGAGGGGGAGCTGAAGCTTTCTTT. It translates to CASRGGAEAFF.

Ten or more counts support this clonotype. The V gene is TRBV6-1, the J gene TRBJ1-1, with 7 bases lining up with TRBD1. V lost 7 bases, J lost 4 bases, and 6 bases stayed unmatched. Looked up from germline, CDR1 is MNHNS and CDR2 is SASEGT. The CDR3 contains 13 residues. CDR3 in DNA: TGTGCCAGCATAACAGGGGTTGGCACTGAAGCTTTCTTT. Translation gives CASITGVGTEAFF.

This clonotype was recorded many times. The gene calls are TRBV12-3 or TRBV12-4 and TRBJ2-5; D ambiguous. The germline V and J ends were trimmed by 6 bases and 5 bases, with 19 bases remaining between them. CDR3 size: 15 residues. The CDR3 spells CASSPGVPKPETQYF. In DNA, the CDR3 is TGTGCCAGCAGCCCTGGGGTGCCTAAACCGGAGACCCAGTACTTC.

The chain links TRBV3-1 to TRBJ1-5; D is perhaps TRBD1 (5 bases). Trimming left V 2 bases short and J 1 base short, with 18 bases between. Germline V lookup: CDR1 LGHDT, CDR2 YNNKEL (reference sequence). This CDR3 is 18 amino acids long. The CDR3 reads CASSQYLAGQPSNQPQHF. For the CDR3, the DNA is TGTGCCAGCAGCCAATACCTGGCAGGGCAACCCAGCAATCAGCCCCAGCATTTT.

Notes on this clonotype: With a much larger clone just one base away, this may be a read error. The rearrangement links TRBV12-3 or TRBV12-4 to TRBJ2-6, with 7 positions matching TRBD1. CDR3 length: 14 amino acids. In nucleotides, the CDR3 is TGTGCCAGCACAGACAGGGCTGGGGCCGACGTCCTGACTTTC. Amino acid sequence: CASTDRAGADVLTF.

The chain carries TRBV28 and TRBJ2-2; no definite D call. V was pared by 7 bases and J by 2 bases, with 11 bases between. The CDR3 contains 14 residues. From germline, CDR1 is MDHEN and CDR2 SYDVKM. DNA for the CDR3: TGTGCCAGCAAGACATACAGCAACACCGGGGAGCTGTTTTTT. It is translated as CASKTYSNTGELFF.

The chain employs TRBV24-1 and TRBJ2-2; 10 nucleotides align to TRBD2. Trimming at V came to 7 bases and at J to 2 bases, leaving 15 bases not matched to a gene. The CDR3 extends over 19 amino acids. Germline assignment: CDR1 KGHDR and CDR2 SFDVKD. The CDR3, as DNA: TGTGCCACCAGCCACCCCGGGGATAGCGGGGGGTCCAACACCGGGGAGCTGTTTTTT. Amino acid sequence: CATSHPGDSGGSNTGELFF.

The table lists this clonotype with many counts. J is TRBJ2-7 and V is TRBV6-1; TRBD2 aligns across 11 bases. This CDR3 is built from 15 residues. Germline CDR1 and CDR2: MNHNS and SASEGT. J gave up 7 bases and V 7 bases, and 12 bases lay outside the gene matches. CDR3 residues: CASNKGTSGTWEQYF. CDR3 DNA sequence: TGTGCCAGCAACAAGGGGACTAGCGGTACTTGGGAGCAGTACTTC.

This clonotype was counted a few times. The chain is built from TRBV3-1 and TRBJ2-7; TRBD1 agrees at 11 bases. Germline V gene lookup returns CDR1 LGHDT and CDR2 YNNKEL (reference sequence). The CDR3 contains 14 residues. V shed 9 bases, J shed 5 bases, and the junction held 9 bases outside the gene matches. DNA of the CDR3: TGTGCCAGTATGGCTTCGGACAGGGGGCACGAGCAGTACTTC. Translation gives CASMASDRGHEQYF.

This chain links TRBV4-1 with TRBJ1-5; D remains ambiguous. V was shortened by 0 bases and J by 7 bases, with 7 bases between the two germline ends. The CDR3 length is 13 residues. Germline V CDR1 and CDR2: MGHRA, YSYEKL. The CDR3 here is CASSQDSGQPQHF. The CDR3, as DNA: TGCGCCAGCAGCCAAGATTCGGGACAGCCCCAGCATTTT.

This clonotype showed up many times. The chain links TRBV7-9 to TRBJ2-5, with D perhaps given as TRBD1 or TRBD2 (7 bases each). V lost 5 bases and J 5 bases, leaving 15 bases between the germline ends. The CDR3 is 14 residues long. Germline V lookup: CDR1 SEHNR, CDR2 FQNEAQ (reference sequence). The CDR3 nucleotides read TGTGCCAGCAGCCCATCAGGGGGAGGGGAGACCCAGTACTTC. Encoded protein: CASSPSGGGETQYF. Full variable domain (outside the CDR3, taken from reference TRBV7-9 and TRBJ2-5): DTGVSQNPRHKITKRGQNVTFRCDPISEHNRLYWYRQTLGQGPEFLTYFQNEAQLEKSRLLSDRFSAERPKGSFSTLEIQRTEQGDSAMYLCASSPSGGGETQYFGPGTRLLVL.

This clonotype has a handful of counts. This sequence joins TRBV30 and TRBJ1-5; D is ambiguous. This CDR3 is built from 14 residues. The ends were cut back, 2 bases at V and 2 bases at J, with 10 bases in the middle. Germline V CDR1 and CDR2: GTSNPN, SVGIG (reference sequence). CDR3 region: CAWSLGFGNQPQHF. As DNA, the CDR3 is TGTGCCTGGAGTTTGGGCTTTGGCAATCAGCCCCAGCATTTT.

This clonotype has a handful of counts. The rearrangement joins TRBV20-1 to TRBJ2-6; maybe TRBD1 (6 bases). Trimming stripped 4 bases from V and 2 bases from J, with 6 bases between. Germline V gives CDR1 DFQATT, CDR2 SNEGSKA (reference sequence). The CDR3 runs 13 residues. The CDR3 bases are TGCAGTGCTAACAGGGCTGGGGCCAACGTCCTGACTTTC. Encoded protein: CSANRAGANVLTF.

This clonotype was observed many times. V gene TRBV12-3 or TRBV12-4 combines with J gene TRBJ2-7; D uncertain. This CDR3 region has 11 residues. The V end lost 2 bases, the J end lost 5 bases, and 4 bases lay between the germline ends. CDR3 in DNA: TGTGCCAGCAGTTTAAACGACGAGCAGTACTTC. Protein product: CASSLNDEQYF.

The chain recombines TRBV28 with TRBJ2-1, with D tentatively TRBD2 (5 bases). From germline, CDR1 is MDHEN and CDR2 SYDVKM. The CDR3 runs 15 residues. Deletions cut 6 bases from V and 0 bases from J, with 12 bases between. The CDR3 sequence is CASSSDLSSYNEQFF. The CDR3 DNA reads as TGTGCCAGCAGCTCGGACTTAAGCTCCTACAATGAGCAGTTCTTC.

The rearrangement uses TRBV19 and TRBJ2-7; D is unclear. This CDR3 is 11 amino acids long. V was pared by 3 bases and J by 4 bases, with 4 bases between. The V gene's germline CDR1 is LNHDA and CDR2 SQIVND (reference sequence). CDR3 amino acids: CASSMEYEQYF. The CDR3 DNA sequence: TGTGCCAGTAGTATGGAGTACGAGCAGTACTTC.

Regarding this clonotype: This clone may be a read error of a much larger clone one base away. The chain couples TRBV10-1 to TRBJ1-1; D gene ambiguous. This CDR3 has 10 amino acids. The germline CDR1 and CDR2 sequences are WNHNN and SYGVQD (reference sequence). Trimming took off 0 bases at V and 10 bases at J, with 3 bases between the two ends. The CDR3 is CASSESRAFF. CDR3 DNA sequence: TGCGCCAGCAGTGAGTCGAGAGCTTTCTTT.

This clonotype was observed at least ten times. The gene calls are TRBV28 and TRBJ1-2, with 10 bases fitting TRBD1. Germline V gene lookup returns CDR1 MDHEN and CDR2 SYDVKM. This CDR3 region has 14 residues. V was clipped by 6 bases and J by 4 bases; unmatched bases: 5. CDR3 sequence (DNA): TGTGCCAGCAGGTGGGGACAGGGGATCTATGGCTACACCTTC. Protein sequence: CASRWGQGIYGYTF.

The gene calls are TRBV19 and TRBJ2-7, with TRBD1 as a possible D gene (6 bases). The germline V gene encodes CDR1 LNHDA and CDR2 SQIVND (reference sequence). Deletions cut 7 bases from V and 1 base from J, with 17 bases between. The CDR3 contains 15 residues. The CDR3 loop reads CASTPATGGSYEQYF. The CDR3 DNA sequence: TGTGCCAGTACCCCAGCGACAGGCGGGTCCTACGAGCAGTACTTC.

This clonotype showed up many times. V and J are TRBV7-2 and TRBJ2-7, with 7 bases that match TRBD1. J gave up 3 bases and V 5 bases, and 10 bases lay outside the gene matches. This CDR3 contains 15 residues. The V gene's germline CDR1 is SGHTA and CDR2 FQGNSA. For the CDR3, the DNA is TGTGCCAGCAGCCCCTACAGGGGCCCTCACTACGAGCAGTACTTC. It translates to CASSPYRGPHYEQYF.

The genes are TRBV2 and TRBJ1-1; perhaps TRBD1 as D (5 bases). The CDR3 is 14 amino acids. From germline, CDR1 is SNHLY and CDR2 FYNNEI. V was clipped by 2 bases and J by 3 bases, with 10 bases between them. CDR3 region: CASSEQGLDTEAFF. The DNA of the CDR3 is TGTGCCAGCAGTGAACAGGGTTTAGACACTGAAGCTTTCTTT.

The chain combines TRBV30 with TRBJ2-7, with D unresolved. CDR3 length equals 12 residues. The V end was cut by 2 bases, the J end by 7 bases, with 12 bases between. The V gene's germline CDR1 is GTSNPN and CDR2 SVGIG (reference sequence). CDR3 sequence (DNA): TGTGCCTGGAGTTTCCAGTTCAGGGAGCAGTACTTC. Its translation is CAWSFQFREQYF.

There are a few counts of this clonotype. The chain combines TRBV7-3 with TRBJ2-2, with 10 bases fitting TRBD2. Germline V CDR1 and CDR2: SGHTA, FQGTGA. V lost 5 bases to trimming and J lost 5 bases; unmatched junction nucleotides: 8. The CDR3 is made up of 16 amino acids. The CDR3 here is CASSGRASGGTGELFF. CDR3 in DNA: TGTGCCAGCAGCGGTAGAGCTAGCGGGGGTACCGGGGAGCTGTTTTTT.

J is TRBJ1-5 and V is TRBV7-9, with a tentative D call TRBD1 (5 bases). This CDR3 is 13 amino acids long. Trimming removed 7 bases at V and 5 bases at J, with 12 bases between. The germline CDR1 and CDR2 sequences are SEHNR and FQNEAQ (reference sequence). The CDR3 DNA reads TGTGCCAGCACCTGGGGGGTGTATCAGCCCCAGCATTTT. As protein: CASTWGVYQPQHF.

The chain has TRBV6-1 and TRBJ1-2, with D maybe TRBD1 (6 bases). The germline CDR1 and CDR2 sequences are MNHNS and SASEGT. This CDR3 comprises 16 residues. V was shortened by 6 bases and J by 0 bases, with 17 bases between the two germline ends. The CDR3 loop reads CASSTTTGLANYGYTF. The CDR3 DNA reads TGTGCCAGCAGCACAACCACAGGGTTAGCTAACTATGGCTACACCTTC.

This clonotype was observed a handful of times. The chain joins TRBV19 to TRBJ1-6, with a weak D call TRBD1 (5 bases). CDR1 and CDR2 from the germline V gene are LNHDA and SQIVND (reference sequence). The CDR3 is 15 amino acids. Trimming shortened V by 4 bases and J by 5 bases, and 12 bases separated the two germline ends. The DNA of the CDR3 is TGTGCCAGTAGTACTCAGACAGTGAATAATTCACCCCTCCACTTT. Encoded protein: CASSTQTVNNSPLHF.

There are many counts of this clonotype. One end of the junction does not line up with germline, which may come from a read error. DNA of the CDR3: TGTGCCAGCACCTTACTGGAGAACACTGAAGCTTTCTTT. Translated, it gives CASTLLENTEAFF. The chain has TRBV11-2 and TRBJ1-1; D is ambiguous. Germline CDR1 and CDR2: SGHAT and FQNNGV. CDR3 size: 13 residues.

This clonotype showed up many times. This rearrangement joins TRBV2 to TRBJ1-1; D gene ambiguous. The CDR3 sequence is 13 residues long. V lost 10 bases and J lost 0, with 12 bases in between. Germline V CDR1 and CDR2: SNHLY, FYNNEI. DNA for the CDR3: TGTGCCACCCTGCGTGGAGTGAACACTGAAGCTTTCTTT. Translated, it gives CATLRGVNTEAFF.